A selection of T cell receptor beta chains follows, all from one sample in a study of cytomegalovirus exposure and HLA in healthy donors. Data came from immunoSEQ multiplex PCR; TCRdb stores just in-frame clones and leaves some out. The sample consists of around 140,000 clones, around a tenth of them appearing once. Material: PBMCs. The source of these receptors is a man between 45 and 60 years old in good health and CMV-seronegative. Both conserved end residues are part of each CDR3. The order of the fields is clone size, D gene, J gene, V gene, CDR3 DNA, CDR3 protein. A D gene is named only where the DNA matches it firmly. Clone size is shown for a subset of rows, as once, few, many or a class of expanded clone.

abundance: NA
d_gene: NA
j_gene: TRBJ1-1
v_gene: TRBV19
CDR3nt: TGTGCCAGTAGTATAGATCAGGCCGGTGGCCCAAACACTGAAGCTTTCTTT
CDR3aa: CASSIDQAGGPNTEAFF

abundance: few
d_gene: TRBD2
j_gene: TRBJ2-1
v_gene: TRBV7-9
CDR3nt: TGTGCCAGCAGCCTCCGGACTAGCGGGAGCTCCTACAATGAGCAGTTCTTC
CDR3aa: CASSLRTSGSSYNEQFF

abundance: NA
d_gene: TRBD1
j_gene: TRBJ1-1
v_gene: TRBV2
CDR3nt: TGTGCCAGCAGTGGAGCAGGGACAGAGGGCACTGAAGCTTTCTTT
CDR3aa: CASSGAGTEGTEAFF

abundance: few
d_gene: NA
j_gene: TRBJ2-3
v_gene: TRBV6-1
CDR3nt: TGTGCCAGCAGGCGACTACCCACAGATACGCAGTATTTT
CDR3aa: CASRRLPTDTQYF

abundance: NA
d_gene: NA
j_gene: TRBJ1-1
v_gene: TRBV7-2
CDR3nt: TGTGCCAGCAGCTTAAGGGCGGGGGGGGACACTGAAGCTTTCTTT
CDR3aa: CASSLRAGGDTEAFF

abundance: few
d_gene: NA
j_gene: TRBJ2-2
v_gene: TRBV6-6
CDR3nt: TGTGCCAGCAAACGGGACTTTAGCACCGGGGAGCTGTTTTTT
CDR3aa: CASKRDFSTGELFF

abundance: NA
d_gene: NA
j_gene: TRBJ1-5
v_gene: TRBV6-6
CDR3nt: TGTGCCAGCAGTTACTCGTCGGGGTTGGGCAATCAGCCCCAGCATTTT
CDR3aa: CASSYSSGLGNQPQHF

abundance: NA
d_gene: TRBD2
j_gene: TRBJ2-1
v_gene: TRBV10-2
CDR3nt: TGCGCCACCAACCGGGGAGGGTCCTACAATGAGCAGTTCTTC
CDR3aa: CATNRGGSYNEQFF

abundance: NA
d_gene: NA
j_gene: TRBJ2-7
v_gene: TRBV20-1
CDR3nt: TGCAGTGCTGGCGGGCACGACCCCCAGTACTTC
CDR3aa: CSAGGHDPQYF

abundance: NA
d_gene: TRBD2
j_gene: TRBJ2-1
v_gene: TRBV7-2
CDR3nt: TGTGCCAGCAGCTTACCAGGACTAGGTCGGAATGAGCAGTTCTTC
CDR3aa: CASSLPGLGRNEQFF

abundance: NA
d_gene: NA
j_gene: TRBJ1-2
v_gene: TRBV6-5
CDR3nt: TGTGCCAGCAGTTACTCAGGGCAGGGGAACTACTATGGCTACACCTTC
CDR3aa: CASSYSGQGNYYGYTF

abundance: NA
d_gene: TRBD2
j_gene: TRBJ2-2
v_gene: TRBV10-1
CDR3nt: TGCGCCAGCAGTGGTCAGCGGGGGTACGGGGAGCTGTTTTTT
CDR3aa: CASSGQRGYGELFF

abundance: few
d_gene: TRBD1
j_gene: TRBJ1-1
v_gene: TRBV7-9
CDR3nt: TGTGCCAGCAGCGCCCTGGACAGGGTGGACACTGAAGCTTTCTTT
CDR3aa: CASSALDRVDTEAFF

abundance: few
d_gene: TRBD2
j_gene: TRBJ2-3
v_gene: TRBV5-1
CDR3nt: TGCGCCAGCAGCTCCGGACTAGCGGGAGACGGGACAGATACGCAGTATTTT
CDR3aa: CASSSGLAGDGTDTQYF

abundance: NA
d_gene: TRBD1
j_gene: TRBJ2-7
v_gene: TRBV7-3
CDR3nt: TGTGCCAGCAGCCCCTCAGGGGGCTACGAGCAGTACTTC
CDR3aa: CASSPSGGYEQYF

abundance: NA
d_gene: TRBD2
j_gene: TRBJ2-1
v_gene: TRBV9
CDR3nt: TGTGCCAGCAGCCCACTCAGGGGGGCTAGCGGGACGAATGAGCAGTTCTTC
CDR3aa: CASSPLRGASGTNEQFF

abundance: NA
d_gene: NA
j_gene: TRBJ1-5
v_gene: TRBV6-6
CDR3nt: TGTGCCAGCAGCGCTCCCGGGACAAATCAGCCCCAGCATTTT
CDR3aa: CASSAPGTNQPQHF

abundance: NA
d_gene: TRBD2
j_gene: TRBJ2-3
v_gene: TRBV4-2
CDR3nt: TGTGCCAGCAGCCAAGACGTGACTAGCGTGGATACGCAGTATTTT
CDR3aa: CASSQDVTSVDTQYF

abundance: few
d_gene: NA
j_gene: TRBJ1-1
v_gene: TRBV29-1
CDR3nt: TGCAGCGTCCGCGCTCCGAACACTGAAGCTTTCTTT
CDR3aa: CSVRAPNTEAFF

abundance: few
d_gene: NA
j_gene: TRBJ1-1
v_gene: TRBV6-5
CDR3nt: TGTGCCACCCGGGTGGGGAACACTGAAGCTTTCTTT
CDR3aa: CATRVGNTEAFF

abundance: NA
d_gene: TRBD1
j_gene: TRBJ1-1
v_gene: TRBV18
CDR3nt: TGTGCCAGCTCACCACCGGCGAACAGGGGTGAAGCTTTCTTT
CDR3aa: CASSPPANRGEAFF

abundance: NA
d_gene: TRBD2
j_gene: TRBJ2-1
v_gene: TRBV4-2
CDR3nt: TGTGCCAGCAGCCAAATGGGGGACCTAGCGGGGGGGCCGGGCTCCTACAATGAGCAGTTCTTC
CDR3aa: CASSQMGDLAGGPGSYNEQFF

abundance: NA
d_gene: NA
j_gene: TRBJ2-3
v_gene: TRBV2
CDR3nt: TGTGCCAGCAGCGCGGGATGGGCAGCCACAGATACGCAGTATTTT
CDR3aa: CASSAGWAATDTQYF

abundance: NA
d_gene: TRBD1
j_gene: TRBJ2-5
v_gene: TRBV29-1
CDR3nt: TGCAGCGTTGTGGACAGGGTCAACCAAGAGACCCAGTACTTC
CDR3aa: CSVVDRVNQETQYF

abundance: NA
d_gene: NA
j_gene: TRBJ1-6
v_gene: TRBV15
CDR3nt: TGTGCCACCAGCAGAGGGCAGGATAATTCACCCCTCCACTTT
CDR3aa: CATSRGQDNSPLHF

abundance: few
d_gene: TRBD2
j_gene: TRBJ2-5
v_gene: TRBV27
CDR3nt: TGTGCCAGCAGTGTCGGGACTAGCGGGAGGGCCTGGGAGACCCAGTACTTC
CDR3aa: CASSVGTSGRAWETQYF

abundance: NA
d_gene: NA
j_gene: TRBJ2-3
v_gene: TRBV5-1
CDR3nt: TGCGCCAGCAGCTTGGCCCCGGTCGAGGGCGCGGATACGCAGTATTTT
CDR3aa: CASSLAPVEGADTQYF

abundance: few
d_gene: NA
j_gene: TRBJ2-7
v_gene: TRBV5-1
CDR3nt: TGCGCCAGCAGCTTGGTTACAGTGGTACGGGGCTACGAGCAGTACTTC
CDR3aa: CASSLVTVVRGYEQYF

abundance: NA
d_gene: NA
j_gene: TRBJ1-4
v_gene: TRBV9
CDR3nt: TGTGCCAGCAGCGCCAACAGGGAGGGTGAAAAACTGTTTTTT
CDR3aa: CASSANREGEKLFF

abundance: medium-sized
d_gene: NA
j_gene: TRBJ2-7
v_gene: TRBV27
CDR3nt: TGTGCCAGCAGTTTAGGTGGCGGGGCGACCTACGAGCAGTACTTC
CDR3aa: CASSLGGGATYEQYF

abundance: few
d_gene: NA
j_gene: TRBJ2-3
v_gene: TRBV5-6
CDR3nt: TGTGCCAGCAGCTTGGGGCGGGGCAGGGGAGGGGCAGATACGCAGTATTTT
CDR3aa: CASSLGRGRGGADTQYF

abundance: NA
d_gene: NA
j_gene: TRBJ1-5
v_gene: TRBV28
CDR3nt: TGTGCCAGCAGCCCCTCGTCGGTCGCCCCCCGGCCCCAGCATTTT
CDR3aa: CASSPSSVAPRPQHF

abundance: NA
d_gene: TRBD1
j_gene: TRBJ1-2
v_gene: TRBV19
CDR3nt: TGTGCCAGTAGTAGACAGGGACTGTATGGCTACACCTTC
CDR3aa: CASSRQGLYGYTF

abundance: few
d_gene: NA
j_gene: TRBJ2-2
v_gene: TRBV6-4
CDR3nt: TGTGCCAGCACAATGGGGGCAGGAACCGGGGAGCTGTTTTTT
CDR3aa: CASTMGAGTGELFF

abundance: NA
d_gene: TRBD2
j_gene: TRBJ2-7
v_gene: TRBV27
CDR3nt: TGTGCCAGCAGGGGACTAGCGGACTCCTACGAGCAGTACTTC
CDR3aa: CASRGLADSYEQYF

abundance: few
d_gene: TRBD1
j_gene: TRBJ1-2
v_gene: TRBV5-1
CDR3nt: TGCGCCAGCAGCTTGGTGGGGACAGGGGGCGTTAGAGGTGGCTACACCTTC
CDR3aa: CASSLVGTGGVRGGYTF

abundance: few
d_gene: NA
j_gene: TRBJ1-1
v_gene: TRBV10-2
CDR3nt: TGCGCCAGCAGTTTCGACATGAACACTGAAGCTTTCTTT
CDR3aa: CASSFDMNTEAFF

abundance: NA
d_gene: NA
j_gene: TRBJ1-3
v_gene: TRBV19
CDR3nt: TGTGCCAGTCATGAAGTGAGCTCTGGAAACACCATATATTTT
CDR3aa: CASHEVSSGNTIYF

abundance: NA
d_gene: TRBD2
j_gene: TRBJ2-2
v_gene: TRBV9
CDR3nt: TGTGCCAGCAGCAAGACCACTAGCGGGACCTCGAACACCGGGGAGCTGTTTTTT
CDR3aa: CASSKTTSGTSNTGELFF

abundance: NA
d_gene: NA
j_gene: TRBJ1-4
v_gene: TRBV11-2
CDR3nt: TGTGCCACCGCGGGGCTTGCAACTAATGAAAAACTGTTTTTT
CDR3aa: CATAGLATNEKLFF

abundance: NA
d_gene: NA
j_gene: TRBJ1-4
v_gene: TRBV30
CDR3nt: TGTGCCTGGGGGGGGGCACAAACTAATGAAAAACTGTTTTTT
CDR3aa: CAWGGAQTNEKLFF

abundance: few
d_gene: TRBD1
j_gene: TRBJ2-2
v_gene: TRBV5-4
CDR3nt: TGTGCCAGCAGCAAGGGACAGGGGGAACTCACCGGGGAGCTGTTTTTT
CDR3aa: CASSKGQGELTGELFF

abundance: few
d_gene: TRBD2
j_gene: TRBJ2-3
v_gene: TRBV19
CDR3nt: TGTGCCAGTAGTGGGAGAACTAGCGGGGGCACAGATACGCAGTATTTT
CDR3aa: CASSGRTSGGTDTQYF

abundance: NA
d_gene: TRBD2
j_gene: TRBJ2-7
v_gene: TRBV4-2
CDR3nt: TGTGCCAGCAGCCCTTCGTATGGTGAGCGGGACTACGAGCAGTACTTC
CDR3aa: CASSPSYGERDYEQYF

abundance: few
d_gene: TRBD1
j_gene: TRBJ2-7
v_gene: TRBV6-5
CDR3nt: TGTGCCAGCAGTTACACTAGGGACAGGAGTGCTTACGAGCAGTACTTC
CDR3aa: CASSYTRDRSAYEQYF

abundance: NA
d_gene: NA
j_gene: TRBJ2-5
v_gene: TRBV19
CDR3nt: TGTGCCAGTACCCCTGGCAGCCCAGGGACCCAGTACTTC
CDR3aa: CASTPGSPGTQYF

abundance: NA
d_gene: NA
j_gene: TRBJ1-2
v_gene: TRBV29-1
CDR3nt: TGCAGCGTTGGGCAGGTTGACTATGGCTACACCTTC
CDR3aa: CSVGQVDYGYTF

abundance: few
d_gene: NA
j_gene: TRBJ2-2
v_gene: TRBV10-1
CDR3nt: TGCGCCAGCAGTGGCTCTCCGGGGGTCGAAAACGCGAACACCGGGGAGCTGTTTTTT
CDR3aa: CASSGSPGVENANTGELFF

abundance: few
d_gene: TRBD1
j_gene: TRBJ2-3
v_gene: TRBV11-3
CDR3nt: TGTGCCAGCAGCCCCGGACAGGCCACAGATACGCAGTATTTT
CDR3aa: CASSPGQATDTQYF

abundance: NA
d_gene: NA
j_gene: TRBJ1-1
v_gene: TRBV7-2
CDR3nt: TGTGCCAGCAGCCAAGGGAGTGGTTTGGTGTCGAACACTGAAGCTTTCTTT
CDR3aa: CASSQGSGLVSNTEAFF

abundance: NA
d_gene: NA
j_gene: TRBJ2-5
v_gene: TRBV30
CDR3nt: TGTGCCTGGAAAGGCAGGGGAGGGAGAGAGACCCAGTACTTC
CDR3aa: CAWKGRGGRETQYF

abundance: few
d_gene: TRBD1
j_gene: TRBJ1-2
v_gene: TRBV27
CDR3nt: TGTGCCAGCAGGGTCCCGGGACAGGGCTATGGCTACACCTTC
CDR3aa: CASRVPGQGYGYTF

abundance: many
d_gene: NA
j_gene: TRBJ2-4
v_gene: TRBV25-1
CDR3nt: TGTGCCAGCAGTGGCCAAGGGGGAGCCAAAAACATTCAGTACTTC
CDR3aa: CASSGQGGAKNIQYF

abundance: NA
d_gene: NA
j_gene: TRBJ2-3
v_gene: TRBV2
CDR3nt: TGTGCCAGCAGTGAAATGGTCGAGGGGGGGAGCACAGATAAGCAGTATTTT
CDR3aa: CASSEMVEGGSTDKQYF

abundance: NA
d_gene: TRBD1
j_gene: TRBJ1-1
v_gene: TRBV29-1
CDR3nt: TGCAGCGACCGACAGGGAGGTATGAACACTGAAGCTTTCTTT
CDR3aa: CSDRQGGMNTEAFF